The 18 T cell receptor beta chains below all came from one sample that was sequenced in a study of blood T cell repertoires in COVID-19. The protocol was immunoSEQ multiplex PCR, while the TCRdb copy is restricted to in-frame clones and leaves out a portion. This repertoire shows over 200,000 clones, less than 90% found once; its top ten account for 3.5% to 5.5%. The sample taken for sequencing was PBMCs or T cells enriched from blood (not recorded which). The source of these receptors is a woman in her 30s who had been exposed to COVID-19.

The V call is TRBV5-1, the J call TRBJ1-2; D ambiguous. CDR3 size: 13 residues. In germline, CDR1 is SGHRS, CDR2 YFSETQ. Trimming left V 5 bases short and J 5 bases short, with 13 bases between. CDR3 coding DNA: TGCGCCAGCAGTTCCACATTGCCTTATGGCTACACCTTC. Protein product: CASSSTLPYGYTF.

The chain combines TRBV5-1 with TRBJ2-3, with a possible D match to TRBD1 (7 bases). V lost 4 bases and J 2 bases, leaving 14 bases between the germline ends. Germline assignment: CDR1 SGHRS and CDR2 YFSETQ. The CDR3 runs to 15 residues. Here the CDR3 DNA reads TGCGCCAGCAGCGACACAGGGGAGGCCACAGATACGCAGTATTTT. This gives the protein CASSDTGEATDTQYF.

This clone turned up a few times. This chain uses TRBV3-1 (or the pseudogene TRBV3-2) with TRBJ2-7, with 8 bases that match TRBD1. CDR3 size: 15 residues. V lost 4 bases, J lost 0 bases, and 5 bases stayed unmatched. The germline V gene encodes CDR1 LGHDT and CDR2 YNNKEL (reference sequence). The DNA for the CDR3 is TGTGCCAGCAGCCCCAGACAGGGGAGCTCCTACGAGCAGTACTTC. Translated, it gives CASSPRQGSSYEQYF.

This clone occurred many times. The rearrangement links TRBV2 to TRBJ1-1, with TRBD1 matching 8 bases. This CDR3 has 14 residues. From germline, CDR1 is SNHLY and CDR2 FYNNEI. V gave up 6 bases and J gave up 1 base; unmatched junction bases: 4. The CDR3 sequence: CASRGQVANTEAFF. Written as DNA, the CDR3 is TGTGCCAGCAGGGGACAGGTCGCGAACACTGAAGCTTTCTTT. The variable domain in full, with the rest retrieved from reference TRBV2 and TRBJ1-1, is EPEVTQTPSHQVTQMGQEVILRCVPISNHLYFYWYRQILGQKVEFLVSFYNNEISEKSEIFDDQFSVERPDGSNFTLKIRSTKLEDSAMYFCASRGQVANTEAFFGQGTRLTVV.

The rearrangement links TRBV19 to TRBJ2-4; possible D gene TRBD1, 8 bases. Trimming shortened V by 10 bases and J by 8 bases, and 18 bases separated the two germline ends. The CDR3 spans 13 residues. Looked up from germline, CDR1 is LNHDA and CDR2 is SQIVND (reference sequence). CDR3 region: CATHPTGGDIQYF. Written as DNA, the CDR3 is TGTGCCACCCACCCTACAGGGGGGGACATTCAGTACTTC.

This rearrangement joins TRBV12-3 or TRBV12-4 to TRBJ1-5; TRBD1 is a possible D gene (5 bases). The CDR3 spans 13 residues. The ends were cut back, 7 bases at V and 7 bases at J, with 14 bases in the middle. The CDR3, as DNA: TGTGCCAGCACTGGGGACTTGGGACAGCCCCAGCATTTT. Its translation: CASTGDLGQPQHF.

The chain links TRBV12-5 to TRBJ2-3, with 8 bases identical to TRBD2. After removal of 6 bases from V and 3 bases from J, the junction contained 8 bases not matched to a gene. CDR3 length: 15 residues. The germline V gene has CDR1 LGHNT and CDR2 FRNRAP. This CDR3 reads CASGRGGVRTDTQYF. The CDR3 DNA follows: TGTGCTAGTGGCCGGGGGGGGGTTAGGACAGATACGCAGTATTTT.

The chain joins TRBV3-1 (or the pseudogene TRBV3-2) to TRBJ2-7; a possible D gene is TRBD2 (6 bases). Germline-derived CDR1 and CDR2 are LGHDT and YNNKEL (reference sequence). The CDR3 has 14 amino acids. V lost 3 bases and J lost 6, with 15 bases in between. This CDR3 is CASSQGGESGEQYF. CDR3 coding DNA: TGTGCCAGCAGCCAGGGCGGGGAGTCGGGCGAGCAGTACTTC.

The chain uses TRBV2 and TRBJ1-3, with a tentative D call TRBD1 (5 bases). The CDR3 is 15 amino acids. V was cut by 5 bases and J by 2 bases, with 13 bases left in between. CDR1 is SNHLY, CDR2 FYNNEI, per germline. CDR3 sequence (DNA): TGTGCCAGCAGTCCACCCGGGACTCCTGGAAACACCATATATTTT. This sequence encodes CASSPPGTPGNTIYF.

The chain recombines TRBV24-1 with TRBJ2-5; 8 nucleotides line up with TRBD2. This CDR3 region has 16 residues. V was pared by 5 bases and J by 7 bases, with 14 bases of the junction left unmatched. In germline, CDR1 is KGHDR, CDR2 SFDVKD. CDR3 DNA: TGTGCCACCAGTGTTTCGGGGGGGGGAGCGGGGCGGACCCAGTACTTC. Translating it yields CATSVSGGGAGRTQYF.

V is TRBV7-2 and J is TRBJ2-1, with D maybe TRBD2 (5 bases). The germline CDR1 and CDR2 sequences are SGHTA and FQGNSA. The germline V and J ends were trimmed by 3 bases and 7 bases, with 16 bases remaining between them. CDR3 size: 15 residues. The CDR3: CASSFWTPGPNEQFF. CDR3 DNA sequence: TGTGCCAGCAGCTTCTGGACTCCCGGGCCTAATGAGCAGTTCTTC.

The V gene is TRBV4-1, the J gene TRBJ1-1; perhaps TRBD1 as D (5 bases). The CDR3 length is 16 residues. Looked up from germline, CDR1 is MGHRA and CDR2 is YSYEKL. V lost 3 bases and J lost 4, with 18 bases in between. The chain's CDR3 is CASSQSQSQGGTEAFF. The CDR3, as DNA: TGCGCCAGCAGCCAGAGCCAAAGTCAGGGCGGCACTGAAGCTTTCTTT.

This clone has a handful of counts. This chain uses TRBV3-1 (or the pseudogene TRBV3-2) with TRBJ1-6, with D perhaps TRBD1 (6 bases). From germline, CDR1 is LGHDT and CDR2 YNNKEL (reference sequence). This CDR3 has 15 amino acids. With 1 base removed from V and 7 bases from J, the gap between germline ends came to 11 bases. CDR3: CASSQGIQGNSPLHF. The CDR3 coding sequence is TGTGCCAGCAGCCAAGGGATCCAGGGGAATTCACCCCTCCACTTT.

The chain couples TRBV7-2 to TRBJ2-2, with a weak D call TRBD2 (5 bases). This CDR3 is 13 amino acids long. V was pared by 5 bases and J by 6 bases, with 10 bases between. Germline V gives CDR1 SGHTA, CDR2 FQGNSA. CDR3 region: CASSPRLPGELFF. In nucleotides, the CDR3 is TGTGCCAGCAGCCCCCGACTACCCGGGGAGCTGTTTTTT.

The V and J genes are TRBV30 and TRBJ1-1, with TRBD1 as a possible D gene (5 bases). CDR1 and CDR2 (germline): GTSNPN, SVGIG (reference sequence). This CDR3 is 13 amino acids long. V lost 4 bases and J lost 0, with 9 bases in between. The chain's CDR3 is CAWNQGLNTEAFF. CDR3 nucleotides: TGTGCCTGGAATCAGGGATTGAACACTGAAGCTTTCTTT.

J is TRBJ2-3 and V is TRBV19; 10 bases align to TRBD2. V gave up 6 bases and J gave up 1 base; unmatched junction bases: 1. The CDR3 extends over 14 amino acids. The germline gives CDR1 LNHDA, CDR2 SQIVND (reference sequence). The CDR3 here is CASRGTSGTDTQYF. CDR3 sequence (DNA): TGTGCCAGTAGGGGGACTAGCGGCACAGATACGCAGTATTTT.

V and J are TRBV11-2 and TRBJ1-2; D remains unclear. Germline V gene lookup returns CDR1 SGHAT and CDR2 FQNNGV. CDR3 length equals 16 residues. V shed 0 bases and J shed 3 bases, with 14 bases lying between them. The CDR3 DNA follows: TGTGCCAGCAGCTTAGATTTGGCTCCTGCGGACTATGGCTACACCTTC. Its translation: CASSLDLAPADYGYTF. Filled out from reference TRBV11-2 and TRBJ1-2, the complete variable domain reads EAGVAQSPRYKIIEKRQSVAFWCNPISGHATLYWYQQILGQGPKLLIQFQNNGVVDDSQLPKDRFSAERLKGVDSTLKIQPAKLEDSAVYLCASSLDLAPADYGYTFGSGTRLTVV.

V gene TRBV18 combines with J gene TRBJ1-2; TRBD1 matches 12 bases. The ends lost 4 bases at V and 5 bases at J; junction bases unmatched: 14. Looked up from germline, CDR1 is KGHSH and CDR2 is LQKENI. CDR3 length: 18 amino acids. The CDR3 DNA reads TGTGCCAGCTCACTCACGGGGGGACAGGGGGCGCTAAGGTATGGCTACACCTTC. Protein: CASSLTGGQGALRYGYTF.